A single sample is the source of the 5 T cell receptor beta chains below, sequenced in a study of prognosis after radiotherapy for stage I lung cancer. From genomic DNA, TCR beta CDR3 was amplified by two-round multiplex PCR. Initially, in first-round PCR, primers specific to each TRBV and TRBJ gene were used. TCRdb ran MiXCR on the multiplex PCR reads and lists one entry per CDR3 protein. The data show over 45,000 distinct CDR3 sequences, less than 30% seen once. This sample comprised PBMCs, obtained before or after stereotactic body radiation therapy (not recorded which). Every receptor here comes from a donor over 45 with non-small cell lung cancer.

This chain links TRBV24-1 with TRBJ2-1; a possible D gene is TRBD1 (6 bases). The germline V and J ends were trimmed by 7 bases and 1 base, with 7 bases remaining between them. The germline CDR1 and CDR2 sequences are KGHDR and SFDVKD. This CDR3 has 13 amino acids. The CDR3 coding sequence is TGTGCCACCAGCAGGGGTTCCTACAATGAGCAGTTCTTC. This sequence encodes CATSRGSYNEQFF.

This clonotype was seen at least ten times. The chain is built from TRBV9 and TRBJ2-7; 9 bases match TRBD1. V shed 3 bases, J shed 2 bases, and the junction held 6 bases outside the gene matches. The CDR3 covers 15 residues. Per the germline V gene, CDR1 is SGDLS and CDR2 is YYNGEE. CDR3 in DNA: TGTGCCAGCAGCGCCCCCGGGACAGGGCCCTACGAGCAGTACTTC. Translating it yields CASSAPGTGPYEQYF.

Details on this clonotype: Just one base apart from a much larger clone, this may be a read error. The chain combines TRBV5-5 with TRBJ1-1; D not resolved. This CDR3 region has 15 residues. V lost 3 bases and J lost 4, with 16 bases in between. In germline, CDR1 is SGHKS, CDR2 YYEKEE (reference sequence). CDR3 protein: CASSWRGCGSTEAFF. The CDR3 coding sequence is TGTGCCAGCAGCTGGCGAGGGTGTGGGTCCACTGAAGCTTTCTTT.

This clonotype appeared once. A read error likely explains this, since a far larger clone differs by one base. This rearrangement joins TRBV6-8 to TRBJ1-2, with D perhaps TRBD1 (5 bases). CDR3 size: 15 residues. CDR1 is MNHGY and CDR2 is SAAAGT in the germline V gene. V was trimmed by 6 bases and J by 7 bases, leaving 21 bases between them. The DNA for the CDR3 is TGTGCCAGCAGCCCTACCCCCGGGGCAGGGATTGGCTACACCTTC. It specifies CASSPTPGAGIGYTF.

There are many counts of this clonotype. The chain recombines TRBV24-1 with TRBJ2-3; the D gene is possibly TRBD1 (6 bases). The CDR3 consists of 17 residues. V dropped 3 bases and J dropped 7 bases, with 22 bases sitting between them. Per germline, CDR1 KGHDR and CDR2 SFDVKD. The CDR3 coding sequence is TGTGCCACCAGTGATAACCCGGACAGCTCTAGCCCGAATACGCAGTATTTT. It codes for CATSDNPDSSSPNTQYF.